This entry features one T cell receptor (beta chain) sequence. Assay used: immunoSEQ multiplex PCR; TCRdb lists only in-frame clones, some missing. Seen here are fewer than 400,000 clones, 80% to 90% observed once, and the top ten hold more than 3%. Germline lookup yields CDR1 MNHEY and CDR2 SMNVEV (reference sequence). The V and J ends lost 8 bases and 4 bases, in that order; junction bases with no gene match: 2. The CDR3 consists of 14 residues. Documented treatment: some 20 received Ad26.COV2.S at low or high dose, single or two shots; several received placebo; per-sample allocation not given. Day 63 following the first vaccine or placebo injection was when the samples were taken. The data derive from a study of Ad26.COV2.S vaccination and SARS-CoV-2 variants.

The clonotype was recovered from a person aged 18-65 years who received the Ad26.COV2.S COVID-19 vaccine or a placebo. This specimen was peripheral blood, taken in a trial of Ad26.COV2.S vaccine versus placebo. The V and J genes are TRBV27 and TRBJ2-5; 15 positions agree with TRBD2. In DNA, the CDR3 is TGTGCCAGCCAGGGACTAGCGGGGGGAGAGACCCAGTACTTC. It specifies CASQGLAGGETQYF.